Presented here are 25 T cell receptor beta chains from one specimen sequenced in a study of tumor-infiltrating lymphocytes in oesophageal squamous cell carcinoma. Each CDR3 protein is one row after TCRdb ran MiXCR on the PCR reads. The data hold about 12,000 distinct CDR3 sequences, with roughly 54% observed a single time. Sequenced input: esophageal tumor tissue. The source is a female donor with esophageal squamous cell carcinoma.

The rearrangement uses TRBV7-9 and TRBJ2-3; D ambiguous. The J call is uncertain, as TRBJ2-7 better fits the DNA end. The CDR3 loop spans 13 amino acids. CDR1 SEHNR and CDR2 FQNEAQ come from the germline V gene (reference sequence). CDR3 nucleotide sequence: TGTGCCAGCAGCTTAGTAGGGAAAGGGGAGCAGTACTTC. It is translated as CASSLVGKGEQYF.

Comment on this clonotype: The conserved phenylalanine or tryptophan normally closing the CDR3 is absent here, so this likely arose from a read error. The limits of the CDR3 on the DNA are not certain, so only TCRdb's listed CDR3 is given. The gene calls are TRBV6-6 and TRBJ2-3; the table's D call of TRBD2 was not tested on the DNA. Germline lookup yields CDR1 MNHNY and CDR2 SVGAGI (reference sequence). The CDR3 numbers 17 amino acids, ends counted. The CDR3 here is CASNRGLAGVVEQYFGP.

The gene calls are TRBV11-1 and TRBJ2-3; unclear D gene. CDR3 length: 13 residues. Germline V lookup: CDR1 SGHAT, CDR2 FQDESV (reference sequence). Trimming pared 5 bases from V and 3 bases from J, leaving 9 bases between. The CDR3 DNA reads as TGTGCCAGCAGCCAGGAATTTACAGATACGCAGTATTTT. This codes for CASSQEFTDTQYF.

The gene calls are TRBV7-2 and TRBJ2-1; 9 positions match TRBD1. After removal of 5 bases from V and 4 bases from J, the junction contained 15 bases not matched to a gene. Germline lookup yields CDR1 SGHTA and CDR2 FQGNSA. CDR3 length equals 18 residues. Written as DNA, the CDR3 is TGTGCCAGCAGCCCCGTCCCGGGACAGGGTTGGGCATACAATGAGCAGTTCTTC. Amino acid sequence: CASSPVPGQGWAYNEQFF.

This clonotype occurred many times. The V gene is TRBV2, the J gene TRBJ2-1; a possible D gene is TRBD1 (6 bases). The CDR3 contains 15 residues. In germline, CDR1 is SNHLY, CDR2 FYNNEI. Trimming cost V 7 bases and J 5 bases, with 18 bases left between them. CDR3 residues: CASITGTTNNNEQFF. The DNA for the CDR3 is TGTGCCAGCATTACCGGGACAACGAATAACAATGAGCAGTTCTTC.

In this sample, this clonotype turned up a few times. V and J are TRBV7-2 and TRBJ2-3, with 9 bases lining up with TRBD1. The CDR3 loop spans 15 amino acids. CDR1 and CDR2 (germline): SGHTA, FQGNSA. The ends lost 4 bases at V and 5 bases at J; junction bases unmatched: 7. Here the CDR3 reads CASSSGQGRVDTQYF. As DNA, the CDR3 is TGTGCCAGCAGCTCGGGACAGGGAAGGGTAGATACGCAGTATTTT.

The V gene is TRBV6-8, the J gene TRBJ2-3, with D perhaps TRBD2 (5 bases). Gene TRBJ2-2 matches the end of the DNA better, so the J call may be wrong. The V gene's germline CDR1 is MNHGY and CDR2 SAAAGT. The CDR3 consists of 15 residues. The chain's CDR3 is CASSLGLLDTGELFF. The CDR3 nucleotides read TGTGCCAGCAGTTTGGGATTACTAGACACCGGGGAGCTGTTTTTT.

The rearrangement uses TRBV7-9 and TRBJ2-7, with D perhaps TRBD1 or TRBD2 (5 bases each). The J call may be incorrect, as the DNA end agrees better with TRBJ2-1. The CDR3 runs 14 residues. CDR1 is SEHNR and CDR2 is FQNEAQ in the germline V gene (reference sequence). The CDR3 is CASSLAGGDNEQFF. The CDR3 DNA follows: TGTGCCAGCAGCTTAGCTGGGGGTGACAATGAGCAGTTCTTC.

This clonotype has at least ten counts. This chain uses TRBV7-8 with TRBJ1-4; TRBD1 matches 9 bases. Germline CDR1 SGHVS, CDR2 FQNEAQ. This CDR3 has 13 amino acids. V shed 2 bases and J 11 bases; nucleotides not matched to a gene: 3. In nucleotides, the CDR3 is TGTGCCAGCAGCTTACTGACAGGGGGGAAACTGTTTTTT. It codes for CASSLLTGGKLFF.

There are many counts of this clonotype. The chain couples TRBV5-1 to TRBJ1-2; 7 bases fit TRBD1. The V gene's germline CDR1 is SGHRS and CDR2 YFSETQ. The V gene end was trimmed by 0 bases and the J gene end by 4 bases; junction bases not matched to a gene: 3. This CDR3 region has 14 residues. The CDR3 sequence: CASSLGQGLYGYTF. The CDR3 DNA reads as TGCGCCAGCAGCTTGGGACAGGGCCTCTATGGCTACACCTTC.

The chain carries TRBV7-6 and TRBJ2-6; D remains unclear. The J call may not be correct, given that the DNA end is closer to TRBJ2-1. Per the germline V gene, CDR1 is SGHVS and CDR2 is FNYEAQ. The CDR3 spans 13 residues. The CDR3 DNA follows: TGTGCCAGCAGCTTACCTAGTTCCAATGAGCAGTTCTTC. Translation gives CASSLPSSNEQFF.

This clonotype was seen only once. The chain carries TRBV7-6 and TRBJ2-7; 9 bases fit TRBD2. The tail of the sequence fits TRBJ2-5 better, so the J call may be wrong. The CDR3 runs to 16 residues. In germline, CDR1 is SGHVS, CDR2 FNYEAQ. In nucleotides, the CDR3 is TGTGCCAGCAGCTTGCTAGCGGGGATCACCCAAGAGACCCAGTACTTC. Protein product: CASSLLAGITQETQYF.

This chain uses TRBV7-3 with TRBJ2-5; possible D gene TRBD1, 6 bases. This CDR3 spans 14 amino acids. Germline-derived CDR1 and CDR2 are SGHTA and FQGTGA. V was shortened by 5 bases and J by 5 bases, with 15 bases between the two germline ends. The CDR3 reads CASSDTGLGETQYF. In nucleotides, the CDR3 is TGTGCCAGCAGCGACACAGGGTTGGGGGAGACCCAGTACTTC.

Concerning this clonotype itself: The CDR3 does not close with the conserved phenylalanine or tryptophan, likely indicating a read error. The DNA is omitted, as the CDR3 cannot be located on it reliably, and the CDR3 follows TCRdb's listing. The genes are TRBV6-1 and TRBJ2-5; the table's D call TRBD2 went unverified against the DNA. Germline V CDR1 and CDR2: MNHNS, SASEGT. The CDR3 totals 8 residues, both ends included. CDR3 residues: CASPLLAG.

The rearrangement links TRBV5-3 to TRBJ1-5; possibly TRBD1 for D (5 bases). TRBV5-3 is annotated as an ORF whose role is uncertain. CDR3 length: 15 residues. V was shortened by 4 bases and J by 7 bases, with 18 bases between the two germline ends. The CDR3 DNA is TGTGCCAGAAGCACCGACGGGGACCTCGGGCAGCCCCAGCATTTT. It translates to CARSTDGDLGQPQHF.

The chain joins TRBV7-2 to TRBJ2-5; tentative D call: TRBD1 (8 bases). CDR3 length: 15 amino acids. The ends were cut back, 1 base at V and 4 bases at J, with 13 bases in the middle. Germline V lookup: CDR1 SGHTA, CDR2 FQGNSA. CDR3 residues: CASSLVHRGGETQYF. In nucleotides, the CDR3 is TGTGCCAGCAGCTTAGTTCACAGGGGGGGAGAGACCCAGTACTTC.

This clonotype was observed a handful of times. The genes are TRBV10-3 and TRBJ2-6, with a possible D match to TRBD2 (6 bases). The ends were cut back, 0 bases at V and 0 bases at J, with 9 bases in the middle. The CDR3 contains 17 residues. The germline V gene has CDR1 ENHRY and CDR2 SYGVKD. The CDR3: CAISESLGGSGANVLTF. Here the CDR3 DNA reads TGTGCCATCAGTGAGTCGTTGGGGGGCTCTGGGGCCAACGTCCTGACTTTC.

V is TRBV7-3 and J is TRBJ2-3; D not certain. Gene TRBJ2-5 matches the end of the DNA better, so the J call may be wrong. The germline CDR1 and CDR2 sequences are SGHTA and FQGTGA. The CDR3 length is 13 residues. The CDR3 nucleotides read TGTGCCAGCAGCTCCTCATTCCAAGAGACCCAGTACTTC. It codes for CASSSSFQETQYF.

The CDR3: CASSYLGTSGIVRSYNEQYF. CDR3 coding DNA: TGTGCCAGCAGTTACCTTGGGACTAGCGGGATAGTTCGCTCCTACAACGAGCAGTACTTC. V and J are TRBV6-6 and TRBJ2-5; 13 bases map to TRBD2. The end of the DNA is better explained by TRBJ2-7, so the J call may be wrong. The CDR3 has 20 amino acids. CDR1 and CDR2 from the germline V gene are MNHNY and SVGAGI (reference sequence).

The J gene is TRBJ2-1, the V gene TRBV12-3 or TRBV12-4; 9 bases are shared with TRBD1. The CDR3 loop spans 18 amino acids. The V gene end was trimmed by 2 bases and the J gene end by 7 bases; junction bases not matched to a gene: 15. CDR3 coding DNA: TGTGCCAGCAGTTTATCGTTAATGGGGGGACAGGGAGAGAATGAGCAGTTCTTC. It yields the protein CASSLSLMGGQGENEQFF.

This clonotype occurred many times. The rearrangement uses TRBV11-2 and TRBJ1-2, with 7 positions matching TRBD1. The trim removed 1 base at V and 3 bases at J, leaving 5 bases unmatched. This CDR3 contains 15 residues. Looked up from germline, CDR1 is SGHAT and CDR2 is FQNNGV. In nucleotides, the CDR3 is TGTGCCAGCAGCTTAGTGGGGACAGCTTACTATGGCTACACCTTC. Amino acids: CASSLVGTAYYGYTF. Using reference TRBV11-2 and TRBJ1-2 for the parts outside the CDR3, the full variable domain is EAGVAQSPRYKIIEKRQSVAFWCNPISGHATLYWYQQILGQGPKLLIQFQNNGVVDDSQLPKDRFSAERLKGVDSTLKIQPAKLEDSAVYLCASSLVGTAYYGYTFGSGTRLTVV.

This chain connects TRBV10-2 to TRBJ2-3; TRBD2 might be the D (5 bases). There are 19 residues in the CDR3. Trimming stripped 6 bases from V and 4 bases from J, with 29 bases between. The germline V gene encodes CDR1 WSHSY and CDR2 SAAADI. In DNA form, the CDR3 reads TGCGCCAGCAGCAGGACTTCAGAATTTCTCCAGCGTGTTTCAGATACGCAGTATTTT. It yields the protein CASSRTSEFLQRVSDTQYF.

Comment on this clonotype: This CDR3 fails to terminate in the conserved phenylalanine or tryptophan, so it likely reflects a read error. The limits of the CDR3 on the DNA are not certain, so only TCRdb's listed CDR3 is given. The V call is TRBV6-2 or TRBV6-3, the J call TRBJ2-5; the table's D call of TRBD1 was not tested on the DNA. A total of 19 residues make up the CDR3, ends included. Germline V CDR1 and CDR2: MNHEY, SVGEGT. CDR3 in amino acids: CASRSFGGTLTNYGYTFGS.

The CDR3 sequence: CASRGLGSSYNEQYF. For the CDR3, the DNA is TGTGCCAGCAGGGGACTAGGGAGCTCCTACAATGAGCAGTACTTC. V and J are TRBV6-8 and TRBJ2-5, with 8 bases identical to TRBD2. The CDR3 is 15 residues long. Trimming took 6 bases from V and 11 from J; bases not matched to a gene: 17. The germline CDR1 and CDR2 sequences are MNHGY and SAAAGT.

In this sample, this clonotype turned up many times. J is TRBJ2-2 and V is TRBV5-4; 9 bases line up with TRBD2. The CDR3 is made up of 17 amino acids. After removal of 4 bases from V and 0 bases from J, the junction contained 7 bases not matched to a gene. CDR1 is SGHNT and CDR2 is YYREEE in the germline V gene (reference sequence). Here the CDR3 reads CASSPLAGLSNTGELFF. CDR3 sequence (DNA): TGTGCCAGCAGCCCCCTAGCGGGACTATCGAACACCGGGGAGCTGTTTTTT. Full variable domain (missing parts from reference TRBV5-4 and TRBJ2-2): ETGVTQSPTHLIKTRGQQVTLRCSSQSGHNTVSWYQQALGQGPQFIFQYYREEENGRGNFPPRFSGLQFPNYSSELNVNALELDDSALYLCASSPLAGLSNTGELFFGEGSRLTVL.